This T cell receptor (beta chain) was profiled in a study of blood T cell repertoires in COVID-19. Study details: The cDNA or gDNA used as material had been derived from T cells, B-cell-depleted T cells, or PBMCs.

This table comes from immunoSEQ multiplex PCR, and its TCRdb copy is limited to in-frame clones, with some not included. Here the sample spans about 190,000 clones, about 88% being singletons. In terms of age and location, participants ranged from about 18 to 95 years and lived in under 30 US areas. Trimming took 2 bases from V and 0 from J, leaving 17 bases between them. CDR3 length: 18 amino acids. CDR1 is LGHDT and CDR2 is YNNKEL in the germline V gene (reference sequence). The chain recombines TRBV3-1 (or the pseudogene TRBV3-2) with TRBJ2-4; D is undetermined. The sequenced material came from PBMCs or T cells enriched from blood (not recorded which). The TCR sequence derives from a woman aged 40-49 years in a cohort exposed to, infected with or recovered from COVID-19 (not recorded which). CDR3: CASSQKPSVGLAKNIQYF. CDR3 nucleotides: TGTGCCAGCAGCCAAAAACCCTCGGTCGGTCTAGCCAAAAACATTCAGTACTTC.